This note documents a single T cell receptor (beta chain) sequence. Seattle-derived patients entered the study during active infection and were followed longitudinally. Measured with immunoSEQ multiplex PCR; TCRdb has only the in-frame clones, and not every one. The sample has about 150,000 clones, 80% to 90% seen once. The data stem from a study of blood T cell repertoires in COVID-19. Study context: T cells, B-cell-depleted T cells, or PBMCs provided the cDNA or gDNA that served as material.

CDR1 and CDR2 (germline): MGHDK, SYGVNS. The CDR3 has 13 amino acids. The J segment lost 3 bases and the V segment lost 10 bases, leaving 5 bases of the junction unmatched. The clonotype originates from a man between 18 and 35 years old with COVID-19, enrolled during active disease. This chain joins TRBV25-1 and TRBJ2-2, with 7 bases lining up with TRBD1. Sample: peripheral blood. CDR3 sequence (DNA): TGTGCCACCTCAACAGGGGACACCGGGGAGCTGTTTTTT. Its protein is CATSTGDTGELFF.